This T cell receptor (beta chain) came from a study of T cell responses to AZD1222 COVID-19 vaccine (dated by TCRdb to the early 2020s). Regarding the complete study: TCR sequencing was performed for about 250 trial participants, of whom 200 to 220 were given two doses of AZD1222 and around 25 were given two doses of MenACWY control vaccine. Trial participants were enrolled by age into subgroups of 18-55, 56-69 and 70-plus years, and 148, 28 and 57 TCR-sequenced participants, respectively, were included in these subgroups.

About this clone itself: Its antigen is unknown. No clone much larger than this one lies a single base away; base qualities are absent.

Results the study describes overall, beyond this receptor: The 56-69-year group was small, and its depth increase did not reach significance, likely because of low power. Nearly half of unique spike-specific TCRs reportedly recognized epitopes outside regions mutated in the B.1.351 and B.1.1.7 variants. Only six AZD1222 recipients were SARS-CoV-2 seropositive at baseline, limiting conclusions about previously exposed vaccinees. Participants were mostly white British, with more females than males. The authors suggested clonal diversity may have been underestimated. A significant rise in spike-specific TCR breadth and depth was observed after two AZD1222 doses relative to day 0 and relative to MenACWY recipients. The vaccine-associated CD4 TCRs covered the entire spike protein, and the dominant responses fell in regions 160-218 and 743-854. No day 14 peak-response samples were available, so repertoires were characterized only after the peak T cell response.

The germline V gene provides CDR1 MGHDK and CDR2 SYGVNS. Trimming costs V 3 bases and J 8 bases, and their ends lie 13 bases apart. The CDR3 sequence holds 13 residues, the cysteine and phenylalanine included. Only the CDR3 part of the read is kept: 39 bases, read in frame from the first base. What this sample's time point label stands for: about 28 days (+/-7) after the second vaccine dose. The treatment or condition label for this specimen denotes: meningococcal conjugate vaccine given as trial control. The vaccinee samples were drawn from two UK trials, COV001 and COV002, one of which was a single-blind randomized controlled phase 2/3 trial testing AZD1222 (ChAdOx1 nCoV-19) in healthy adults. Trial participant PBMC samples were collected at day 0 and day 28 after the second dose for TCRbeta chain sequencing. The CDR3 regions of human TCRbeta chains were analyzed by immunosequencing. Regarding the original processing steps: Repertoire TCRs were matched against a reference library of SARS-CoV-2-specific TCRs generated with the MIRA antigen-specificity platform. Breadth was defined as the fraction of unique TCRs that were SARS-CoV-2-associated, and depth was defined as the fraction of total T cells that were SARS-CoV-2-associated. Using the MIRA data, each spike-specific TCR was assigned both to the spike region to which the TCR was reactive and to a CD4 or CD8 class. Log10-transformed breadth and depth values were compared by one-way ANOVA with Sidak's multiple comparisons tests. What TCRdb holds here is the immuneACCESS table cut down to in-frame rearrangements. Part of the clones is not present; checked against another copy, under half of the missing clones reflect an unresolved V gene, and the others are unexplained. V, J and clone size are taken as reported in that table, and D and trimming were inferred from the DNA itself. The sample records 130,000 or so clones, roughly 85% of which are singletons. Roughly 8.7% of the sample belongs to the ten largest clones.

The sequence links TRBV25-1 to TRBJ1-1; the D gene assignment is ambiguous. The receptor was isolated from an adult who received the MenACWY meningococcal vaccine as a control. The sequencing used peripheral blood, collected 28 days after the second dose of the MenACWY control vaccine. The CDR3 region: CASSEQGFREAFF. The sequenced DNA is TGTGCCAGCAGTGAGCAAGGCTTCAGGGAAGCTTTCTTT.